This T cell receptor beta chain was sequenced for a study of beta chain features in type 1 diabetes. Study overall: There were 107,917,701 sorted cells examined across all samples. Study outcomes and limitations: Using cDNA template may skew counts toward highly expressing activated cells. Diminished insertions and augmented deletions at VDJ junctions characterized type 1 diabetes patients.

This clone was observed a handful of times. Its antigen is currently unknown. At one end, the junction sequence differs from germline, possibly due to a read error. Each population that was sorted was more than 95% pure. The entirety of the isolated RNA underwent reverse transcription, so expressed TCRB transcripts were sequenced. The repertoire was sequenced with immunoSEQ multiplex PCR; TCRdb's copy has only in-frame clones and lacks some. The sample lists a few hundred thousand clones; around 10% were seen once. The CDR3 runs to 15 residues. From germline, CDR1 is SSHAT and CDR2 FNYEAQ (reference sequence).

This receptor was taken from a young woman in good health. The chain combines TRBV7-7 with TRBJ2-2; TRBD1 matches 8 bases. Sequenced: naive CD4+ T cells from blood. The CDR3 DNA follows: TGTGCTAGCAGCTTACGGGACAGGAACCCCGGGGAGCTGTTTTTT. Residues: CASSLRDRNPGELFF.